The clone carrying this TCR beta chain was recorded at least ten times. This specimen belongs to a study of T cells after yellow fever vaccination. TCRdb redid the calling of the 5' RACE reads with MiXCR, one entry per CDR3 protein. The sample shows about 26,000 distinct CDR3 sequences, around 4.3% of them seen only once. The CDR3 covers 13 residues. Trimming shortened V by 0 bases and J by 11 bases, and 15 bases separated the two germline ends. Per germline, CDR1 DFQATT and CDR2 SNEGSKA (reference sequence). The sequencing here drew on PBMCs, either bulk or a sorted T-cell subset (CD4+, CD8+, memory, or dextramer-sorted; not recorded which), taken on the day of the yellow fever booster vaccination. The chain joins TRBV20-1 to TRBJ2-3; D is perhaps TRBD2 (7 bases). This clonotype was sampled from a man between 18 and 29 years old who received the YFV17D yellow fever vaccine. The CDR3 protein is CSARERGPRGQYF. The DNA for the CDR3 is TGCAGTGCTAGAGAGCGGGGGCCCCGGGGGCAGTATTTT.